The 13 T cell receptor beta chains below come from one sample, sequenced in a study of blood T cells in healthy people across ages. With a J-beta primer mix and a sample-barcoded 5' primer, a second PCR ran 7 to 11 cycles. One entry per CDR3 protein, called by TCRdb with MiXCR from the 5' RACE reads. The sample holds some 930,000 distinct CDR3 sequences, about 27% seen once. This sample also appeared in a second study, on T cells of mothers and their children.

Sequenced sample: blood. The receptors come from a woman in her thirties or forties in good health.

This clonotype was recorded many times. This chain joins TRBV27 and TRBJ2-5; maybe TRBD1 (6 bases). The V and J ends lost 4 bases and 9 bases respectively, with 18 bases between them. The CDR3 spans 14 residues. CDR1 is MNHEY, CDR2 SMNVEV, per germline (reference sequence). Here the CDR3 reads CASSSPGTPGSQYF. In DNA, the CDR3 is TGTGCCAGCAGTTCTCCCGGGACACCGGGGTCCCAGTACTTC.

The genes are TRBV18 and TRBJ2-1, with 7 bases fitting TRBD1. Germline CDR1 KGHSH, CDR2 LQKENI. This CDR3 comprises 13 residues. The trim removed 6 bases at V and 8 bases at J, leaving 7 bases unmatched. CDR3 residues: CASSLTGVHEQFF. The CDR3 nucleotides are TGTGCCAGCTCGCTAACAGGGGTCCATGAGCAGTTCTTC.

This clonotype appeared many times. The chain links TRBV10-3 to TRBJ2-1; 7 bases match TRBD2. CDR1 and CDR2 from the germline V gene are ENHRY and SYGVKD. The trim removed 11 bases at V and 4 bases at J, leaving 11 bases unmatched. CDR3 size: 14 residues. CDR3 amino acids: CAALADGTYNEQFF. CDR3 sequence (DNA): TGTGCCGCGCTAGCGGACGGAACGTACAATGAGCAGTTCTTC.

The rearrangement links TRBV6-1 to TRBJ2-7, with TRBD1 identical over 10 bases. This CDR3 region has 14 residues. Trimming at V came to 3 bases and at J to 6 bases, leaving 5 bases not matched to a gene. Germline CDR1 reads MNHNS; CDR2 reads SASEGT. CDR3 coding DNA: TGTGCCAGCAGTGATCTGGGACAGGGGCGCGAGCAGTACTTC. Encoded protein: CASSDLGQGREQYF.

This clonotype was seen at least ten times. J is TRBJ2-1 and V is TRBV12-3 or TRBV12-4; D is undetermined. The CDR3 extends over 15 amino acids. The V and J ends lost 5 bases and 4 bases respectively, with 15 bases between them. The CDR3 sequence is CASSGPESLYNEQFF. In DNA form, the CDR3 reads TGTGCCAGCAGTGGCCCCGAGTCGTTGTACAATGAGCAGTTCTTC.

V gene TRBV7-6 combines with J gene TRBJ2-7, with D possibly TRBD2 on 5 matching bases. Germline V gene data show CDR1 as SGHVS and CDR2 as FNYEAQ. Trimming cost V 6 bases and J 3 bases, with 15 bases left between them. This CDR3 is 14 amino acids long. The CDR3 DNA reads as TGTGCCAGCAGTCCTAGCCCCAACTACTACGAGCAGTACTTC. Translation gives CASSPSPNYYEQYF.

Concerning this clonotype: Possible read error: a much larger clone is one base away. V and J are TRBV9 and TRBJ2-1; 7 bases agree with TRBD2. Per the germline V gene, CDR1 is SGDLS and CDR2 is YYNGEE. The CDR3 totals 15 residues. V gave up 3 bases and J gave up 1 base; unmatched junction bases: 4. For the CDR3, the DNA is TGTGCCAGCAGCGCTGGAGCGGGGTCCTACAATGAGCAGTTCTTC. This sequence encodes CASSAGAGSYNEQFF. Variable domain in full (rest from reference TRBV9 and TRBJ2-1): DSGVTQTPKHLITATGQRVTLRCSPRSGDLSVYWYQQSLDQGLQFLIQYYNGEERAKGNILERFSAQQFPDLHSELNLSSLELGDSALYFCASSAGAGSYNEQFFGPGTRLTVL.

This clonotype was found once. V and J are TRBV6-2 or TRBV6-3 and TRBJ2-1, with 8 bases fitting TRBD1. The germline CDR1 and CDR2 sequences are MNHEY and SVGEGT. There are 14 residues in the CDR3. J lost 9 bases, V lost 6 bases, and 10 bases had no gene match. The CDR3 region is CASRVGQGAVEQFF. Written as DNA, the CDR3 is TGTGCCAGCAGAGTGGGGCAGGGGGCAGTTGAGCAGTTCTTC.

This chain links TRBV27 with TRBJ2-7; D may be TRBD2 (6 bases). The CDR3 sequence is 15 residues long. V lost 4 bases and J 2 bases, leaving 15 bases between the germline ends. Germline V gives CDR1 MNHEY, CDR2 SMNVEV (reference sequence). The CDR3 nucleotides read TGTGCCAGCAGTTCGACCCGGGGGTCAACCTACGAGCAGTACTTC. Translation gives CASSSTRGSTYEQYF.

In this sample, this clonotype turned up a few times. In DNA, the CDR3 is TGCGCCAGCAGCCGGGGGATCAGCACTGAAGCTTTCTTT. The encoded protein is CASSRGISTEAFF. V usage is TRBV5-1 and J usage is TRBJ1-1; maybe TRBD1 (5 bases). CDR1 SGHRS and CDR2 YFSETQ come from the germline V gene. Trimming stripped 4 bases from V and 4 bases from J, with 11 bases between. The CDR3 totals 13 residues.

In its sample, this clonotype was seen many times. The chain has TRBV27 and TRBJ2-1; TRBD1 is a possible D gene (6 bases). The CDR3 covers 13 residues. Germline V gene lookup returns CDR1 MNHEY and CDR2 SMNVEV (reference sequence). Trimming took off 7 bases at V and 13 bases at J, with 20 bases between the two ends. In nucleotides, the CDR3 is TGTGCCAGCACCCCATGGGACAACCGAAGACAGTTCTTC. Amino acids: CASTPWDNRRQFF.

This clonotype was recorded a few times. The V gene is TRBV4-1, the J gene TRBJ2-1; TRBD1 matches at 11 bases. Per germline, CDR1 MGHRA and CDR2 YSYEKL. The CDR3 runs to 16 residues. Losses at the gene ends were 4 bases for V and 5 bases for J; bases not matched to a gene: 7. CDR3 coding DNA: TGCGCCAGCAGCCTCCCGGGACAGGGGGTCCACAATGAGCAGTTCTTC. This gives the protein CASSLPGQGVHNEQFF.

The V gene is TRBV12-3 or TRBV12-4, the J gene TRBJ1-2; unclear D gene. The CDR3 contains 13 residues. V gave up 7 bases and J gave up 3 bases, with 12 bases separating them. The CDR3 DNA reads as TGTGCCAGCAACCGGGGTGCTGACTATGGCTACACCTTC. Translated, it gives CASNRGADYGYTF.